This T cell receptor beta chain stems from a study of cytomegalovirus exposure and HLA in healthy donors. Germline V gene lookup returns CDR1 LNHDA and CDR2 SQIVND (reference sequence). The V gene end was trimmed by 4 bases and the J gene end by 0 bases; junction bases not matched to a gene: 8. This CDR3 spans 17 amino acids. Researchers ran the PCR with 60 Vbeta and 13 Jbeta primers. TCRdb's copy holds only in-frame clones and misses some; the assay was immunoSEQ multiplex PCR. This table holds nearly 300,000 clones, more than 80% found once. The clonotype was recovered from a man between 40 and 49 years old in good health and CMV-seropositive. The sample taken for sequencing was PBMCs. The gene calls are TRBV19 and TRBJ2-7, with 11 bases identical to TRBD2. The DNA for the CDR3 is TGTGCCAGTAGTACCAACGGGACTAGCGGTCTCTCCTACGAGCAGTACTTC. Protein sequence: CASSTNGTSGLSYEQYF.